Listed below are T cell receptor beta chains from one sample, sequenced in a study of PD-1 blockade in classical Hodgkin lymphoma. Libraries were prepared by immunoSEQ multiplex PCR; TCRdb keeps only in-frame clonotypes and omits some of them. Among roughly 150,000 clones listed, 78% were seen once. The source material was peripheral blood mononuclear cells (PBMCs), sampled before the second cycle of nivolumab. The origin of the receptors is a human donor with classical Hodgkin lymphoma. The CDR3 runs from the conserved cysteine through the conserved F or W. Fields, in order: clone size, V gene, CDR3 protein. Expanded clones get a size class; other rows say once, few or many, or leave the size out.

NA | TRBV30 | CAWSVRQLNEKLFF
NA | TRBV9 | CASSPPLLAGGRYSYNEQFF
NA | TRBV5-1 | CASSLAQGASGYTF
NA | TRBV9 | CASSRSGDTQYF
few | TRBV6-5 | CASSVMNTEAFF
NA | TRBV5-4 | CASSSGASGNTGELFF
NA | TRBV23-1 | CASSQSRQRSNQPQHF
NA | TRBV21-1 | CASSKKGRLNYGYTF
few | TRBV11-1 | CASSSGGRVTDTQYF
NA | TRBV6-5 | CASRRGAQIDSPLHF
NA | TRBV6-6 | CASSYMWGDGYGYTF
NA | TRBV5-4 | CASSPPGTVTADTQYF
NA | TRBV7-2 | CASSRTGPEQYF
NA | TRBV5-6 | CASSRFRNTQYF
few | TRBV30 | CAWSRRTGGSGQYF
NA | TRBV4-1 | CASSPRGGLEQFF
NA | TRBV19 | CASSIRPGEAPRDTQYF
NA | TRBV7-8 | CASILRLAENNEQFF
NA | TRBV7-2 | CASSLGTDTNIQYF
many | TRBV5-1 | CASSLSRADSPLHF
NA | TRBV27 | CASSLRGAFPDTQYF
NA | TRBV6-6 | CASSYSEGGEELGYTF
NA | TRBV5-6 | CASSWGLAGGETQYF
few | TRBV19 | CASSPQTFTAQHF
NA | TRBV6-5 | CASSLAGSYGYTF
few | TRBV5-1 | CASSLGDAPDQPQHF
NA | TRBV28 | CASSFTDTQYF
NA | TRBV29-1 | CSVGPTPLENIF
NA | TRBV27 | CASKAQGSGGAFF
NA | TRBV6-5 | CASSTRGEVVETQYF
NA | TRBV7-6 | CASIEINTQYF
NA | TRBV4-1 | CASSQISGYNEQFF
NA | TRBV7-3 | CASSIRGLVTDTQYF
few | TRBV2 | CASSEGTGGAYGYTF
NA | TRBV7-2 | CASSLFGTSDYNEQFF
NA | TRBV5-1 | CASSRDRGQSGEKLFF
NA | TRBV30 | CAWKGQENYGYTF
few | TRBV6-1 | CASSDWQRDSQYF
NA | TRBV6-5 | CASSGDFTYEQYF
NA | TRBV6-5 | CASSYGLNQPQHF
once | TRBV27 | CASSLLRDTYEQYF